This TCR beta chain appears in the sequencing data of a study of CD8+ T cells in alopecia areata. Study-wide context: Tofacitinib dosing lasted 6 to 18 months, which was then followed by 6 months off drug. Points from the study as a whole: Resident alphabeta T-cell populations of normal skin are likewise subject to sequencing in scalp samples. Researchers report lesional scalp, most notably alopecia totalis/universalis, outstripped normal scalp in clonality.

The treatment here: oral pan-JAK inhibitor, 5-10 mg twice daily. After isolation, RNA underwent reverse transcription to generate cDNA as the sequencing template. Measured with immunoSEQ multiplex PCR; TCRdb has only the in-frame clones, and not every one. The sample includes more than 90,000 clones, roughly three fifths seen only once; the top ten take 15% to 17%. This clone was recorded a few times. Its antigen is undetermined. This receptor was taken from a human donor with alopecia areata. The specimen comprised CD8+ T cells sorted from blood, sampled at week 4, from a patient treated with tofacitinib.

The CDR3 spells CASSLQGQPYEQYF. Written as DNA, the CDR3 is TGTGCCAGCAGTTTACAGGGACAACCCTACGAGCAGTACTTC. The genes are TRBV27 and TRBJ2-7; D might be TRBD1 (6 bases). Trimming shortened V by 2 bases and J by 2 bases, and 10 bases separated the two germline ends. Germline CDR1 and CDR2: MNHEY and SMNVEV (reference sequence). This CDR3 comprises 14 residues.